The T cell receptor (beta chain) described here comes from a study of cytomegalovirus exposure and HLA in healthy donors. As for the donors, each was a healthy bone marrow donor. Turning to this clone: What it binds is unknown.

Study results and limitations: According to a later analysis, donors in an Asian-associated ancestry cluster reportedly had fewer N-insertions than the roughly 720-donor mean. It was assumed in the presence/absence analyses that sequencing depth was roughly uniform across donors. Looking again later, the authors saw that most CMV-associated TCR beta chains seemed HLA-restricted.

PCR amplification relied on 60 Vbeta primers (plus 13 Jbeta primers). Here immunoSEQ multiplex PCR was the method, and the copy in TCRdb shows in-frame clones only, minus some. The sample shows 85,000 to 100,000 clones, around nine tenths of them seen only once. This TCR was sampled from a man aged 30 to 39 in good health and CMV-seropositive. The sample comprised PBMCs.

The CDR3 region has the DNA TGTGCCAGCAGTTTAACGGGGACTGGGGCCAACGTCCTGACTTTC. Protein: CASSLTGTGANVLTF. The V call is TRBV28, the J call TRBJ2-6; weak D call: TRBD2 (5 bases). CDR1 MDHEN and CDR2 SYDVKM come from the germline V gene. The V gene lost 2 bases and the J gene lost 2 bases, with 7 bases spanning the gap. The CDR3 is made up of 15 amino acids.